This TCR beta chain was recorded in a study of blood T cell repertoires in COVID-19. Libraries were prepared by immunoSEQ multiplex PCR; TCRdb keeps only in-frame clonotypes and omits some of them. The data contain 45,000 to 70,000 clones, approximately 87% of them singletons. This clone was seen only once. Looked up from germline, CDR1 is LGHDT and CDR2 is YNNKEL (reference sequence). This CDR3 comprises 14 residues. The germline V and J ends were trimmed by 4 bases and 1 base, with 8 bases remaining between them. The clonotype was recovered from a woman aged 55-69 years with COVID-19, enrolled during active disease. The chain is built from TRBV3-1 (or the pseudogene TRBV3-2) and TRBJ1-3, with a tentative D call TRBD1 (6 bases). Specimen: peripheral blood. In DNA form, the CDR3 reads TGTGCCAGCAGCCCTACAGGGTCTGGAAACACCATATATTTT. Translating it yields CASSPTGSGNTIYF.